In its sample, the clone carrying this T cell receptor beta chain was seen a few times. MiXCR, applied by TCRdb to the RT-PCR reads, yields one record per CDR3 protein. The sample comprises roughly 880,000 distinct CDR3 sequences, roughly 18% of which are singletons, and roughly 6% rests with the top ten. There are 16 residues in the CDR3. CDR1 is MNHEY and CDR2 is SVGAGI in the germline V gene. V gave up 2 bases and J gave up 3 bases; unmatched junction bases: 10. The sample originates from a study of patients and donors after allogeneic stem cell transplantation. The clonotype comes from a human donor who was either an allogeneic HSCT recipient or a stem cell or donor lymphocyte infusion donor (not recorded which). It is not recorded whose cells these are; they may come from a transplant donor. The rearrangement joins TRBV6-5 to TRBJ2-7; 7 bases agree with TRBD1. The specimen sequenced was blood, either unsorted or a sorted T cell fraction (not recorded which). The CDR3 spells CASSYVPGTAVYEQYF. In DNA form, the CDR3 reads TGTGCCAGCAGTTACGTCCCAGGGACAGCGGTCTACGAGCAGTACTTC.